This T cell receptor beta chain is from a study of siplizumab effects on memory and regulatory T cells. Of note for this clone: No antigen is known for it.

The CDR3 runs 15 residues. J was trimmed by 2 bases and V by 7 bases; bases with no gene match: 11. The germline V gene encodes CDR1 MNHEY and CDR2 SMNVEV (reference sequence). This table comes from immunoSEQ multiplex PCR, and its TCRdb copy is limited to in-frame clones, with some not included. The repertoire consists of about 100,000 clones, with approximately 91% occurring once and the leading ten covering 0.14% to 0.15%. Study-wide results and caveats: Alloreactive sequences that could be traced to unstimulated CD4+ memory cells showed a significant reduction under siplizumab. Greater diversity than memory cells seemed evident in naive T cells, which also appeared to be major alloresponse contributors. Poor capture below about 10^-5 frequency left most alloreactive clones unmapped to unstimulated subsets. Siplizumab gave mappable alloreactive CD4+ clones an average Treg-derived fraction of about 72%, against around 27% in controls.

Sequencing was carried out using CD4+ T cells sorted from blood. The clonotype originates from a human donor in good health. The chain carries TRBV27 and TRBJ2-7; 7 positions match TRBD1. The CDR3 reads CASKLTGTVTYEQYF. As DNA, the CDR3 is TGTGCCAGCAAACTCACCGGGACAGTTACCTACGAGCAGTACTTC.